This TCR beta chain derives from a study of beta chain features in type 1 diabetes (dated by TCRdb to 2016 to 2019). Turning to the overall study: No differences in mean age, gender distribution, total cell number or subset yield were found between patients and healthy donors. A total of 90 million to 120 million sorted cells were examined across all samples, and a strong correlation was observed between cell number per subset and RNA yield. In the study, recently diagnosed type 1 diabetes patients and matched healthy donors were compared on the TCRB repertoires of their sorted circulating CD4+ T cell subsets. Regulatory and stem cell-like memory subsets were obtained from only 8 patients and roughly 8 healthy donors, while naive and central memory subsets were obtained from all 30 or so donors. What the research found in general, with its limitations: The naive, central memory and regulatory TCRB repertoires appeared to resemble one another more closely among patients than among healthy donors. In all four CD4+ subsets, TCRB CDR3 length was moderately but significantly shorter in type 1 diabetes patients. Shorter templates might have been favored by PCR, but patient and control samples were amplified and corrected together, so both groups would have been affected equally by any skew. Only small numbers of individuals were included in the HLA sub-analyses, which left unresolved whether HLA type had any influence on TCRB rearrangement. Fewer insertions and more nucleotide deletions at VDJ recombination sites were observed in patients with type 1 diabetes, implying thymic rearrangement abnormalities. Because cDNA was sequenced instead of genomic DNA, activated cells with high expression could be over-represented, although the groups did not differ in activation or CD3 levels.

The germline ends are 16 bases apart after V is trimmed by 2 bases and J by 2 bases. CDR1 and CDR2, looked up from the germline V gene (reference sequence), are GTSNPN and SVGIG. Its CDR3 holds 15 amino acids, cysteine through phenylalanine. The entry retains the CDR3 DNA only, 45 bases that are in frame from base 1. Each donor gave one peripheral blood draw, averaging approximately 120 mL, which was collected into heparinised tubes. A BD FACSAria II was used to sort naive, central memory, regulatory and stem cell-like memory CD4+ T cells with a panel that included CD45RO, CCR7, CD25, CD127, CD95 and CD27. Every sorted population had a purity above 98%. PBMCs were isolated immediately by Lymphoprep density gradient centrifugation and stained directly without culture. So that batch effects would be minimized, each experiment stained and sorted samples in pairs, pairing one healthy donor with one patient.

The High Capacity cDNA Reverse Transcription Kit was used to reverse transcribe all of the isolated RNA, meaning that expressed TCRB transcripts were what got sequenced. Deep immunoSEQ sequencing was performed on naive, central memory and regulatory T cell samples, with an average of approximately 3.9 million total reads per sample. Sorted cells were lysed in RLT buffer, and RNA was extracted using DNase-treated RNeasy Micro or Mini kits according to cell number. Each cell subset was processed on its own to prevent cross-contamination, while patient and healthy donor samples were processed together. TCRB sequences were amplified from cDNA with the immunoSEQ multiplex PCR, producing 87-bp fragments spanning the CDR3 region. Sequencing of the amplicons was done on the Illumina HiSeq platform. Concerning the study's data processing: Synthetic template baselines were used to correct PCR bias computationally, reads within Hamming distance 2 were collapsed, and singletons that could not be merged were discarded. By aligning reads against IMGT, V, D and J genes, CDR3 length, and insertions or deletions at six rearrangement sites were assigned. Within each subset, clonotype counts were normalized to sorted cell number, after which true diversity and Gini coefficients were computed with the tcR R package. The overlap coefficient, calculated on TCRB nucleotide sequences, was used to measure repertoire sharing. Out-of-frame TCRB sequences from naive cells were analyzed as a proxy for the pre-selection repertoire. What TCRdb holds here is the immuneACCESS table cut down to in-frame rearrangements. Part of the clones is not present; checked against another copy, under half of the missing clones reflect an unresolved V gene, and the others are unexplained. V, J and clone size were drawn from that table, and D and trimming were deduced from the DNA. The sample table shows about 710,000 clones, and over 13% are seen once. The top ten hold nearly 0.04% of the sample.

In this sample, this clone turned up a few times. What antigen it recognizes has not been identified. There are no base qualities to consult, and no much larger clone falls within one base. This receptor chain uses TRBV30 and TRBJ2-7; TRBD1 is perhaps the D gene, given 6 matching bases. Sequenced material: naive CD4+ T cells from blood. The sample's cell subset or site label, decoded: true naive CD4+ T cells. The receptor was isolated from a man between 18 and 35 years old with type 1 diabetes. The CDR3 has the sequence CAWSPGVGTPYEQYF. The nucleotide sequence is TGTGCCTGGAGTCCAGGGGTCGGGACCCCCTACGAGCAGTACTTC.